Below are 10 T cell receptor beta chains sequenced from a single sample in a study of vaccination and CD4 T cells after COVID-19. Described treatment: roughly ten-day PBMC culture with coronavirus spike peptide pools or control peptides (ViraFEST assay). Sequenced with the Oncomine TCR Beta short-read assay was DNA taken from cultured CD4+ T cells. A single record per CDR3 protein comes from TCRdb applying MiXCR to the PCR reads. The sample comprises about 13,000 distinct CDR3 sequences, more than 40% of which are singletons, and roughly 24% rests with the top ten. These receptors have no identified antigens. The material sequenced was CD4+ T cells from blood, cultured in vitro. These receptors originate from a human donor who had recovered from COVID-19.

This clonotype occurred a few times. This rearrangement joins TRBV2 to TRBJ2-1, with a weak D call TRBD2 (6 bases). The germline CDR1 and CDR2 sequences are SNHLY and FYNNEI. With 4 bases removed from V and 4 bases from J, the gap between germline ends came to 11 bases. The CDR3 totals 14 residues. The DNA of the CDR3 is TGTGCCAGCAGTGGGGGGGAGCTTTACAATGAGCAGTTCTTC. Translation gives CASSGGELYNEQFF.

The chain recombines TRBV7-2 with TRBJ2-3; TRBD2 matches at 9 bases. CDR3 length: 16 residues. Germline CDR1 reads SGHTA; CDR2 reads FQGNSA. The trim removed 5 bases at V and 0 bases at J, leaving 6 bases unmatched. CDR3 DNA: TGTGCCAGCAGCCTTGCGACTAGCGGAAGCACAGATACGCAGTATTTT. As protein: CASSLATSGSTDTQYF.

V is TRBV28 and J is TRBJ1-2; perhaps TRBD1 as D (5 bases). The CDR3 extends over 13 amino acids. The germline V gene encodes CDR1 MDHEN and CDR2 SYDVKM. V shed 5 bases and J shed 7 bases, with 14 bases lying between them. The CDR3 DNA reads TGTGCCAGCAGTCCGGGGGTAAGAGGTGGCTACACCTTC. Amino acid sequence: CASSPGVRGGYTF.

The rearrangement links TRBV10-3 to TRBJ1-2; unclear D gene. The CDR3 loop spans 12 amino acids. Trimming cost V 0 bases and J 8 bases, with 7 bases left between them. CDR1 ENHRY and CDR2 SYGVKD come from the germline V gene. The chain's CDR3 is CAISESLLGYTF. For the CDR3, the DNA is TGTGCCATCAGTGAGTCCCTTTTGGGCTACACCTTC.

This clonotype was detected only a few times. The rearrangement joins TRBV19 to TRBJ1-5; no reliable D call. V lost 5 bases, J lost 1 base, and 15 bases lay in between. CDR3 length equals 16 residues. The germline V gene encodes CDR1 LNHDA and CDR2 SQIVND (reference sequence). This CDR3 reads CASSDLRVVSNQPQHF. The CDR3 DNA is TGTGCCAGTAGTGACCTAAGGGTTGTGAGCAATCAGCCCCAGCATTTT.

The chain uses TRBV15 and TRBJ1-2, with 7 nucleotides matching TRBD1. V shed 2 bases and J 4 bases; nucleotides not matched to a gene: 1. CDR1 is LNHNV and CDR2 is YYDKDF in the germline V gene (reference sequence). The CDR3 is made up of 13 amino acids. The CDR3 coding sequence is TGTGCCACCAGCAGACAGGGGGGCTATGGCTACACCTTC. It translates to CATSRQGGYGYTF.

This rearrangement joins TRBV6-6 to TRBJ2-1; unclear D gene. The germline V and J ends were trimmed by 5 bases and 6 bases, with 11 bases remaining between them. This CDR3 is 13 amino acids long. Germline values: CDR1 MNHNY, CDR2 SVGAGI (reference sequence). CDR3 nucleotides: TGTGCCAGCAGTACCGGACGAGGCAATGAGCAGTTCTTC. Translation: CASSTGRGNEQFF.

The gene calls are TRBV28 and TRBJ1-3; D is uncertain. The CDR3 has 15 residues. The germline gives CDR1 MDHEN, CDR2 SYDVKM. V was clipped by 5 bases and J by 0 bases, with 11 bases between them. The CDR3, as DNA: TGTGCCAGCAGTCGTTCGTCCTACTCTGGAAACACCATATATTTT. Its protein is CASSRSSYSGNTIYF.

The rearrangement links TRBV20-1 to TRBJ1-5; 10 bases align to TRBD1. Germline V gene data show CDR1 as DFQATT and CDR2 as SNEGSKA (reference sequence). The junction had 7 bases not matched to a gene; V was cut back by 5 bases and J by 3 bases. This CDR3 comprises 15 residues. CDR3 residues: CSAGTGTGANQPQHF. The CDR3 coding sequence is TGCAGTGCTGGCACCGGGACAGGGGCCAATCAGCCCCAGCATTTT.

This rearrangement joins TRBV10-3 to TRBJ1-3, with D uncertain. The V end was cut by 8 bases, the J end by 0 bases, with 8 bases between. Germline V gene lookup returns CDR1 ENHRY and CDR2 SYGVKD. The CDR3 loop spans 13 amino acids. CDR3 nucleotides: TGTGCCATCCTCGGGGTCTCTGGAAACACCATATATTTT. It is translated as CAILGVSGNTIYF.